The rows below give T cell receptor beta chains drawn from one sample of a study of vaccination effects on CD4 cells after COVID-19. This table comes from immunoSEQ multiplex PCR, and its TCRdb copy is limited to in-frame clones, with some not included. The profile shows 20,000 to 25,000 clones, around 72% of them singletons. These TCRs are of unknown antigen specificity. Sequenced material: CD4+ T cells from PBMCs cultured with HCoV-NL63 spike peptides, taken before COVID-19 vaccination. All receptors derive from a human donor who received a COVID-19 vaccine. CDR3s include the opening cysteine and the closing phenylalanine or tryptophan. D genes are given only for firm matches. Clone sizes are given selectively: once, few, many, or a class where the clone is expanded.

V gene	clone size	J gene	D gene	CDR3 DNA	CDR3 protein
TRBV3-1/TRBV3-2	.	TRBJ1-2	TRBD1	TGTGCCAGCAGCCAATCAGGACAGGTTCTGAACTATGGCTACACCTTC	CASSQSGQVLNYGYTF
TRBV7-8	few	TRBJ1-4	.	TGTGCCAGCAGCTTAGTTTACGAAAAACTGTTTTTT	CASSLVYEKLFF
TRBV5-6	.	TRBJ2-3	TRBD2	TGTGCCAGCGGACTAGCGGGCACAGATACGCAGTATTTT	CASGLAGTDTQYF
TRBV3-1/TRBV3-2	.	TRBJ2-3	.	TGTGCCAGCAGCCAAGGGGGTGACAGTTACTCGACGGATACGCAGTATTTT	CASSQGGDSYSTDTQYF
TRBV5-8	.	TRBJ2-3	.	TGTGCCAGCAGCTTGTTAGTAAGCACAGATACGCAGTATTTT	CASSLLVSTDTQYF
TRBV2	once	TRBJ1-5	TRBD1	TGTGCCAGCAGAGTGGGACAGTATAGCAATCAGCCCCAGCATTTT	CASRVGQYSNQPQHF
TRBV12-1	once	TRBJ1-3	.	TGTGCCAGCAGGGCGGGAAACACCATATATTTT	CASRAGNTIYF
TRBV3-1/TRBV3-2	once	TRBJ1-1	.	TGTGCCAGCAGCCAAATCACAGGGAACACTGAAGCTTTCTTT	CASSQITGNTEAFF
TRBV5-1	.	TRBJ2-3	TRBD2	TGCGCCAGCAGCTTGGGGACTAGCGGGGGACGCACAGATACGCAGTATTTT	CASSLGTSGGRTDTQYF
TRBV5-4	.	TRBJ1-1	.	TGTGCCAGCAGCTTGGCCGGTTGGGGAAACACTGAAGCTTTCTTT	CASSLAGWGNTEAFF
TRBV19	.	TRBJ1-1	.	TGTGCCAGTAGTCCCTGGGGGACTTACACTGAAGCTTTCTTT	CASSPWGTYTEAFF
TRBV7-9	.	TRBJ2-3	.	TGTGCCAGCAGCTTATTGGGTGGGGGCAGCACAGATACGCAGTATTTT	CASSLLGGGSTDTQYF
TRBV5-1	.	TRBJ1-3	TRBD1	TGCGCCAGCAGCTTGGGGACAGGGGGGTCCCTCTCGGGAGGAAACACCATATATTTT	CASSLGTGGSLSGGNTIYF
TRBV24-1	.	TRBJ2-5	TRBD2	TGTGCGACGACTAGCGGGGACCAGAACCAAGAGACCCAGTACTTC	CATTSGDQNQETQYF
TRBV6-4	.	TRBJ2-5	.	TGTGCCAGCAGCCCCAATAGAGGGGCGGGAGAGACCCAGTACTTC	CASSPNRGAGETQYF
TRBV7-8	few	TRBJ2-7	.	TGTGCCAGCAGCTCGAGATCTAACCTCTACGAGCAGTACTTC	CASSSRSNLYEQYF
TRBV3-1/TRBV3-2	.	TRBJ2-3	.	TGTGCCAGCAGCCAACGACAGTATACGCAGTATTTT	CASSQRQYTQYF
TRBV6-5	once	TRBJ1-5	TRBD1	TGTGCCAGCAACATACAGGGGCTAAGCAATCAGCCCCAGCATTTT	CASNIQGLSNQPQHF
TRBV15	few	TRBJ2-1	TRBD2	TGTGCCACCAGCGGCGGGACTAACTCCTACAATGAGCAGTTCTTC	CATSGGTNSYNEQFF
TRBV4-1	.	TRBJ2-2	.	TGCGCCAGCAGCCAAGTCGTTCGGGGGAGGAGAACCGGGGAGCTGTTTTTT	CASSQVVRGRRTGELFF
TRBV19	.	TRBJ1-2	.	TGTGCCAGTAGTCTCTACGGGGCTGGCTACACCTTC	CASSLYGAGYTF
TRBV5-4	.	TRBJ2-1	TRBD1	TGTGCCAGCAGCTTCCCCGGGACAGAACTTCACAATGAGCAGTTCTTC	CASSFPGTELHNEQFF
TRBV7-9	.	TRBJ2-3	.	TGTGCCAGCAGCCCCGCGGGCGGGGTGACAGATACGCAGTATTTT	CASSPAGGVTDTQYF
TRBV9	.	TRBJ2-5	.	TGTGCCAGCAGCGTAGTCAGCCAAGAGACCCAGTACTTC	CASSVVSQETQYF
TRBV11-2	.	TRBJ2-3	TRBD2	TGTGCCAGCAGCCAGACGGGGACTAGCCGGATTACAGATACGCAGTATTTT	CASSQTGTSRITDTQYF
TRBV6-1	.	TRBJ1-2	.	TGTGCCAGCAGTGACACAGGGAGTCGCGGCTACACCTTC	CASSDTGSRGYTF
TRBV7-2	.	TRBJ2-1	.	TGTGCCAGCAGCTTAGTAGGGGCGAGTTACTCCTACAATGAGCAGTTCTTC	CASSLVGASYSYNEQFF
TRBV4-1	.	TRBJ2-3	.	TGCGCCAGCACGACCCCGGGCACAGATACGCAGTATTTT	CASTTPGTDTQYF
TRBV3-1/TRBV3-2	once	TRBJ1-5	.	TGTGCCAGCAGCCAAGGAGGAAACAATCAGCCCCAGCATTTT	CASSQGGNNQPQHF
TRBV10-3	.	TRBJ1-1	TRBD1	TGTGCCATCAGTGGGGACAGGGGGTATACTGAAGCTTTCTTT	CAISGDRGYTEAFF
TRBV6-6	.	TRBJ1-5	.	TGTGCCAGCAGTTACGGTGACCGTAATCAGCCCCAGCATTTT	CASSYGDRNQPQHF
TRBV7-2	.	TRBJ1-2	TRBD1	TGTGCCAGCAGCTTAGGAGGCCAGGGGGCCCTTGGCTACACCTTC	CASSLGGQGALGYTF
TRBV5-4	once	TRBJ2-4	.	TGTGCCAGCAGCTTGCAGGGAGCCAAAAACATTCAGTACTTC	CASSLQGAKNIQYF
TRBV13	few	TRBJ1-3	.	TGTGCCAGCAGCTCAGGGATTGTCTCAGGAAACACCATATATTTT	CASSSGIVSGNTIYF
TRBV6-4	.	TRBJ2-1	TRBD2	TGTGCCAGCAGTGCCGGGACTAGCGGGGACAATGAGCAGTTCTTC	CASSAGTSGDNEQFF
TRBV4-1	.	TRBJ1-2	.	TGCGCCAGCAGCCAAAGGGCCCCGGGCTATGGCTACACCTTC	CASSQRAPGYGYTF
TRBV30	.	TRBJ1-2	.	TGTGCCTGGAGTGTATTATATAGTCGGAATGGCTACACCTTC	CAWSVLYSRNGYTF
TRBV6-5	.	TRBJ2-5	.	TGTGCCAGCAGTTACGGGCGCGAAACGACCCAGTACTTC	CASSYGRETTQYF
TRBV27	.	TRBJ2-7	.	TGTGCCAGCAGACAAAACAGGGATTCCTACGAGCAGTACTTC	CASRQNRDSYEQYF